The T cell receptor beta chain under discussion was sequenced for a study of blood T cell repertoires in COVID-19. As for the study in general: Collection of acute and convalescent COVID-19 samples took place in the United States, Italy and Spain. T cells, B-cell-depleted T cells, or PBMCs supplied cDNA or gDNA.

With 7 bases clipped from V and 4 bases from J, the junction kept 13 bases outside the gene matches. Per the germline V gene, CDR1 is SGHAT and CDR2 is FQNNGV. The CDR3 extends over 16 amino acids. Authors' analysis steps: The authors estimated nucleated cell counts from reference gene primer amplification. TCRdb keeps only in-frame clones here, not all; method: immunoSEQ multiplex PCR. V and J calls and clone size come straight from that table; D and trimming were deduced from the DNA. This sample has 130,000 to 150,000 clones, with 80% found just once. This receptor was taken from a man between 60 and 75 years old with active or convalescent COVID-19. The chain links TRBV11-2 to TRBJ1-3; 7 bases fit TRBD1. Input material: peripheral blood. The DNA of the CDR3 is TGTGCCAGCAACGCCTTTACAGGGGAGGAAGGAAACACCATATATTTT. Amino acids: CASNAFTGEEGNTIYF.